This T cell receptor (beta chain) was sequenced for a study of blood T cell repertoires in COVID-19. The table came from immunoSEQ multiplex PCR; TCRdb's copy has only in-frame clones and leaves some out. This table holds around 200,000 clones, around 84% found once. V shed 9 bases and J shed 0 bases, with 15 bases lying between them. This CDR3 has 15 amino acids. In germline, CDR1 is MGHRA, CDR2 YSYEKL. The sequencing input was peripheral blood. This rearrangement joins TRBV4-1 to TRBJ1-5; D ambiguous. The origin of this receptor is a man aged 50-59 years with acute or convalescent COVID-19. The CDR3 DNA sequence: TGCGCCAGTTCCCCAGGTCCAAATAGCAATCAGCCCCAGCATTTT. This codes for CASSPGPNSNQPQHF.